A selection of T cell receptor beta chains follows, all from one sample in a study of blood T cell repertoires in COVID-19. Assay: immunoSEQ multiplex PCR; the TCRdb copy retains only in-frame clones and omits some. Of over 110,000 clones in the sample, more than 60% are singletons; the top ten hold under 15%. Sequencing was done on a sample of peripheral blood. Source of these receptors: an elderly man with acute or convalescent COVID-19. The CDR3 runs from the conserved cysteine through the conserved F or W. D genes are given only for firm matches. Clone size is not always given. Where it is, it says once, few, many or a class for expanded clones.

j_call,v_call,clone_size,d_call,cdr3_nt,cdr3_aa
TRBJ1-1,TRBV6-2/TRBV6-3,NA,NA,TGTGCCAGCAGTTACTTAGTCCACACTGAAGCTTTCTTT,CASSYLVHTEAFF
TRBJ2-3,TRBV5-1,once,NA,TGCGCCAGCAGCGGCTATTCTAGCGCCACAGATACGCAGTATTTT,CASSGYSSATDTQYF
TRBJ2-1,TRBV12-5,NA,TRBD1,TGTGCTAGTGGTTCCGACAGGGCTAATGAGCAGTTCTTC,CASGSDRANEQFF
TRBJ1-1,TRBV5-1,NA,NA,TGCGCCAGCAGCTTGGTAGGGGCGAACACTGAAGCTTTCTTT,CASSLVGANTEAFF
TRBJ1-2,TRBV28,once,NA,TGTGCCAGCAAAAACAGGGCTTATGGCTACACCTTC,CASKNRAYGYTF
TRBJ2-3,TRBV4-1,few,NA,TGCGCCAGCAGCCAAGATAAAGCCACAGATACGCAGTATTTT,CASSQDKATDTQYF
TRBJ2-3,TRBV21-1,NA,NA,TGTGCCAGCAGCCTGATAGACAGGCTTTGCACAGATACGCAGTATTTT,CASSLIDRLCTDTQYF
TRBJ1-1,TRBV5-1,once,NA,TGCGCCAGCAGCCTCAATCAGTTGAACACTGAAGCTTTCTTT,CASSLNQLNTEAFF
TRBJ1-2,TRBV3-1/TRBV3-2,NA,NA,TGTGCCAGCAGCCAAGAGTCGGCAGGTGGCTACACCTTC,CASSQESAGGYTF
TRBJ1-5,TRBV7-2,NA,TRBD1,TGTGCCAGCAGCCCCCAGCCAGGGGGTGAATCAGCCCAGCATTTT,CASSPQPGGESAQHF
TRBJ1-2,TRBV19,NA,NA,TGTGCCAGTAGACTGCGACAGGTCAACTATGGCTACACCTTC,CASRLRQVNYGYTF
TRBJ1-5,TRBV7-2,NA,NA,TGTGCCAGCAGCGCTAACAGGGATCAGCCCCAGCATTTT,CASSANRDQPQHF
TRBJ2-5,TRBV7-9,NA,NA,TGTGCCAGCAGCTCCCGGACAGTTTTAGAGACCCAGTACTTC,CASSSRTVLETQYF
TRBJ1-3,TRBV9,few,NA,TGTGCCAGCAGCGTAGCTACAGGCAGAGCGTCAGGAAACACCATATATTTT,CASSVATGRASGNTIYF
TRBJ2-7,TRBV19,NA,NA,TGTGCCAGTAGTCCCTACAGGCAGGACTCCTACGAGCAGTACTTC,CASSPYRQDSYEQYF
TRBJ2-1,TRBV5-1,NA,TRBD2,TGCGCCAGCAGCCGTTCGGGGGGGCGGAATGAGCAGTTCTTC,CASSRSGGRNEQFF
TRBJ1-3,TRBV4-2,NA,NA,TGTGCCAGCAGCCCCCAAGGAGACGGCTCTGGAAACACCATATATTTT,CASSPQGDGSGNTIYF
TRBJ2-2,TRBV29-1,NA,NA,TGCAGCGTTGGGGGGCAGCACTTTAACGGGGAGCTGTTTTTT,CSVGGQHFNGELFF
TRBJ2-7,TRBV6-5,NA,NA,TGTGCCAGCAGTTACAAGCAGGGTGTACACGAGCAGTACTTC,CASSYKQGVHEQYF
TRBJ2-5,TRBV29-1,once,TRBD2,TGCAGCGCCCGAAAGGGTTCTAGCGGGGCACAAGAGACCCAGTACTTC,CSARKGSSGAQETQYF